Detailed here is one T cell receptor beta chain. The antigen it recognizes is unknown. No quality values exist for individual bases; no much larger clone is one base distant. The trial excluded patients who had a history of autoimmune disease or were on systemic immunosuppression. Peripheral blood for TCR sequencing was drawn from every dose cohort at baseline, at cycle 4 day 1 and at cycle 7 day 1. Samples came from an open-label, multicenter, first-in-human phase I dose-escalation trial of ivuxolimab. Adults with locally advanced or metastatic melanoma, renal cell, hepatocellular, or head and neck squamous cell carcinoma were enrolled in the trial. Before TCR sequencing, CD4+ T cells and CD8+ T cells from peripheral blood were sorted into separate populations. This sample is drawn from a study of OX40 agonist ivuxolimab in advanced cancers. The study in broad terms: Ivuxolimab, which targeted the costimulatory receptor OX40 (CD134), was an agonistic, fully human IgG2 monoclonal antibody. Intravenous ivuxolimab was administered to patients every 2 weeks at six dose levels: 0.01, 0.1, 0.3, 1.5, 3 and 10 mg/kg. Of the roughly 52 dose-escalation patients, hepatocellular carcinoma was present in about 20, melanoma in approximately 15, renal cell carcinoma in 9 and head and neck cancer in 9. In the dose-escalation cohort, approximately 83% of patients were male, and the mean age was around 65 years with a range of roughly 20 to 80. Prior anti-PD-1, anti-PD-L1 or anti-CTLA-4 therapy was permitted, and checkpoint inhibitors had been received by approximately 39% of dose-escalation patients. Partial responses were achieved by three dose-escalation patients, of whom one had hepatocellular carcinoma and two had cutaneous melanoma. The purpose of peripheral TCRbeta sequencing was to test whether ivuxolimab changed TCR sequence diversity and led to clonal T-cell expansion. The paper covers the monotherapy dose-escalation part of the phase I ivuxolimab trial, which included N ≈ 57 patients.

Genomic DNA was extracted from sorted cells for sequencing of the TCRbeta CDR3 region. The immunoSEQ Assay was used to sequence the TCRbeta CDR3 regions. What TCRdb holds here is the immuneACCESS table cut down to in-frame rearrangements. Part of the clones is not present; checked against another copy, under half of the missing clones reflect an unresolved V gene, and the others are unexplained. The sample table contains about 100,000 clones; only one count was recorded for under 95% of them. The biggest ten clones account for approximately 0.54% of the sample. The full study reports these points: Low levels of normalized T-cell clonal expansion were also shown by some nonresponding patients. Clonal expansion of both CD4+ and CD8+ blood T cells was observed from baseline to week 6 at doses 0.1 to 3.0 mg/kg. Which antigens the clonally expanded peripheral T cells were specific for was not determined. In the 0.1-3.0 mg/kg groups, partial responders had among the lowest normalized peripheral clonal expansion, particularly in CD8+ T cells. After ivuxolimab, expanded clones were on average more numerous among CD8+ T cells than among CD4+ T cells.

V is shortened by 4 bases, J by 8 bases, and the region joining them spans 20 bases. Measured from the cysteine to the phenylalanine, the CDR3 is 16 residues long. Only the CDR3 part of the read is kept: 48 bases, read in frame from the first base. CDR1 and CDR2 (KGHSH, LQKENI) derive from the germline V gene. This TCR was recovered from an adult with an advanced solid tumor such as melanoma, head and neck, liver or kidney cancer. Sequencing used CD4+ or CD8+ T cells sorted from blood, obtained in a trial of the OX40 agonist ivuxolimab. The chain joins TRBV18 to TRBJ1-4; the best D guess is TRBD1, with 6 bases matching. The nucleotides read TGTGCCAGCTCACAATCCCAGACAGGAGGAGGCGAAAAACTGTTTTTT. Protein translation: CASSQSQTGGGEKLFF.